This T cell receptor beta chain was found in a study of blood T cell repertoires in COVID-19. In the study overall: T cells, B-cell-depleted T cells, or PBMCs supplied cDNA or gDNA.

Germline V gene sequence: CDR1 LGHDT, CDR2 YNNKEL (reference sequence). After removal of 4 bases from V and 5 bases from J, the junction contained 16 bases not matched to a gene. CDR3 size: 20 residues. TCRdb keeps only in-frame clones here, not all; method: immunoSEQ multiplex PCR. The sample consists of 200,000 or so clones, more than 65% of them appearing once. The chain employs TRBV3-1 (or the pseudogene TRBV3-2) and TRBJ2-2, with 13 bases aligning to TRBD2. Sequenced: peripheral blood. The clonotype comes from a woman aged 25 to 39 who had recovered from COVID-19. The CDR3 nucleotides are TGTGCCAGCAGCCCCTTCCCCCCACTAGCGGGAGGGGAGGCGACCGGGGAGCTGTTTTTT. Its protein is CASSPFPPLAGGEATGELFF.